A single sample is the source of the 29 T cell receptor beta chains below, sequenced in a study of cytomegalovirus exposure and HLA in healthy donors. Amplification used 60 Vbeta primers and 13 Jbeta primers. Libraries were prepared by immunoSEQ multiplex PCR; TCRdb keeps only in-frame clonotypes and omits some of them. This table has over 100,000 clones, approximately 8.9% appearing once. Sequencing was done on a sample of PBMCs. These receptors were taken from a woman in her 40s in good health and CMV-seropositive.

The rearrangement joins TRBV9 to TRBJ2-3; 8 bases map to TRBD2. Germline lookup yields CDR1 SGDLS and CDR2 YYNGEE. The CDR3 length is 15 residues. Unmatched junction bases numbered 3, after V lost 0 bases and J lost 3 bases. CDR3 bases: TGTGCCAGCAGCGTAGCGGGGGGGAAGACAGATACGCAGTATTTT. This encodes CASSVAGGKTDTQYF.

This clone came up a few times. The chain is built from TRBV7-2 and TRBJ2-7; 10 bases align to TRBD1. The CDR3 totals 13 residues. The V gene's germline CDR1 is SGHTA and CDR2 FQGNSA. V was pared by 4 bases and J by 6 bases, with 3 bases of the junction left unmatched. CDR3 nucleotide sequence: TGTGCCAGCAGCTATTGGACAGGGGGCGAGCAGTACTTC. It specifies CASSYWTGGEQYF. Complete variable domain (other parts from reference TRBV7-2 and TRBJ2-7): GAGVSQSPSNKVTEKGKDVELRCDPISGHTALYWYRQSLGQGLEFLIYFQGNSAPDKSGLPSDRFSAERTGGSVSTLTIQRTQQEDSAVYLCASSYWTGGEQYFGPGTRLTVT.

The rearrangement uses TRBV9 and TRBJ1-6; 9 bases match TRBD1. Trimming cost V 3 bases and J 7 bases; bases outside gene matches: 8. Germline V gene sequence: CDR1 SGDLS, CDR2 YYNGEE. The CDR3 length is 16 residues. The CDR3 sequence: CASSALTGGFNSPLHF. CDR3 bases: TGTGCCAGCAGCGCTTTGACAGGGGGTTTCAATTCACCCCTCCACTTT.

This clone has just a few counts. This chain connects TRBV12-5 to TRBJ2-5; D may be TRBD1 (6 bases). Germline lookup yields CDR1 LGHNT and CDR2 FRNRAP. The V and J ends lost 4 bases and 0 bases respectively, with 12 bases between them. There are 15 residues in the CDR3. The CDR3 sequence: CASGSLTGYQETQYF. The CDR3, as DNA: TGTGCTAGTGGTTCATTAACAGGGTACCAAGAGACCCAGTACTTC.

The gene calls are TRBV6-5 and TRBJ1-1; TRBD1 might be the D (6 bases). Trimming stripped 6 bases from V and 5 bases from J, with 13 bases between. This CDR3 contains 13 residues. CDR1 MNHEY and CDR2 SVGAGI come from the germline V gene. CDR3 DNA sequence: TGTGCCAGCAGAACAGGGTTCTCGACTGAAGCTTTCTTT. The encoded protein is CASRTGFSTEAFF.

This clone was observed a handful of times. The chain employs TRBV9 and TRBJ1-4; 11 bases line up with TRBD1. The germline V gene has CDR1 SGDLS and CDR2 YYNGEE. J gave up 10 bases and V 0 bases, and 8 bases lay outside the gene matches. The CDR3 extends over 16 amino acids. DNA of the CDR3: TGTGCCAGCAGCGTAGATGGACAGGGGGCTTTTGGAAAACTGTTTTTT. As protein: CASSVDGQGAFGKLFF.

CDR3 DNA: TGTGTCAGAAGCTCATCGACAGGACCCCAAGAGACCCAGTACTTC. Amino acid sequence: CVRSSSTGPQETQYF. The chain employs TRBV7-5 and TRBJ2-5; TRBD1, the table's D call, lacks a check against the DNA. TRBV7-5 is recorded as a pseudogene. There are 15 residues in the CDR3.

The chain employs TRBV7-9 and TRBJ2-5; 7 nucleotides align to TRBD2. CDR3 length: 16 amino acids. The germline V gene encodes CDR1 SEHNR and CDR2 FQNEAQ (reference sequence). With V trimmed by 5 bases and J by 3 bases, 12 bases remained unmatched. CDR3 region: CASSRGSSGIEETQYF. In DNA, the CDR3 is TGTGCCAGCAGCCGGGGATCGAGCGGGATTGAAGAGACCCAGTACTTC.

The table lists this clone with a few counts. The chain recombines TRBV15 with TRBJ1-1; D perhaps matches TRBD1 (5 bases). The CDR3 is made up of 14 amino acids. The germline V gene has CDR1 LNHNV and CDR2 YYDKDF (reference sequence). V was trimmed by 8 bases and J by 0 bases, leaving 13 bases between them. CDR3 coding DNA: TGTGCCACCGGGGGGGTGGGTATGAACACTGAAGCTTTCTTT. Amino acid sequence: CATGGVGMNTEAFF.

With respect to this clone: An end of the junction differs from the germline gene, which may be a read error. The CDR3 is CARSFEPGTEAFF. The CDR3 coding sequence is TGCGCCAGGAGCTTCGAGCCGGGCACTGAAGCTTTCTTT. This chain connects TRBV5-1 to TRBJ1-1; D unresolved. CDR1 is SGHRS, CDR2 YFSETQ, per germline. The length of the CDR3 is 13 residues.

The chain uses TRBV27 and TRBJ2-3; a weak D match, TRBD2 (5 bases). Trimming shortened V by 5 bases and J by 6 bases, and 21 bases separated the two germline ends. CDR1 is MNHEY, CDR2 SMNVEV, per germline (reference sequence). This CDR3 spans 16 amino acids. The CDR3 sequence is CASSPPGRGWSDTQYF. CDR3 nucleotide sequence: TGTGCCAGCAGTCCCCCCGGACGGGGATGGTCGGATACGCAGTATTTT.

As DNA, the CDR3 is TGTGCCATCGGTTGGCAGACCTACGAGCAGTACTTC. Encoded protein: CAIGWQTYEQYF. V is TRBV10-3 and J is TRBJ2-7, with D uncertain. The CDR3 consists of 12 residues. V was clipped by 8 bases and J by 2 bases, with 10 bases between them. CDR1 and CDR2 (germline): ENHRY, SYGVKD.

This clone was detected a few times. This chain joins TRBV12-5 and TRBJ1-2; D is perhaps TRBD1 (5 bases). The CDR3 runs to 13 residues. Trimming took 2 bases from V and 6 from J, leaving 10 bases between them. Germline V gene lookup returns CDR1 LGHNT and CDR2 FRNRAP. The CDR3 DNA sequence: TGTGCTAGTGGTTTGACAGGACATCATGGCTACACCTTC. It translates to CASGLTGHHGYTF.

The CDR3 loop reads CASSLGRTDTQYF. The CDR3 nucleotides read TGCGCCAGCAGCTTGGGCCGGACAGATACGCAGTATTTT. This chain uses TRBV5-1 with TRBJ2-3; the D is unclear. The ends were cut back, 0 bases at V and 3 bases at J, with 5 bases in the middle. There are 13 residues in the CDR3. Germline lookup yields CDR1 SGHRS and CDR2 YFSETQ. Drawing the rest from reference TRBV5-1 and TRBJ2-3, the complete variable domain is KAGVTQTPRYLIKTRGQQVTLSCSPISGHRSVSWYQQTPGQGLQFLFEYFSETQRNKGNFPGRFSGRQFSNSRSEMNVSTLELGDSALYLCASSLGRTDTQYFGPGTRLTVL.

The chain employs TRBV2 and TRBJ2-7; TRBD2 matches at 7 bases. There are 12 residues in the CDR3. J was trimmed by 6 bases and V by 6 bases; bases with no gene match: 5. In germline, CDR1 is SNHLY, CDR2 FYNNEI. CDR3 loop: CASRSSSGEQYF. DNA of the CDR3: TGTGCCAGCAGATCATCTAGCGGCGAGCAGTACTTC.

This clone has more than one count but fewer than ten. J is TRBJ2-5 and V is TRBV29-1; the D gene is possibly TRBD1 (5 bases). The CDR3 is 12 amino acids. The germline V gene encodes CDR1 SQVTM and CDR2 ANQGSEA. V dropped 8 bases and J dropped 4 bases, with 14 bases sitting between them. The CDR3 sequence is CSLWGRGETQYF. The CDR3 nucleotides read TGCAGCCTTTGGGGAAGGGGAGAGACCCAGTACTTC.

This clone appeared a few times. CDR3 residues: CASSLAGGGSYEQYF. The CDR3 coding sequence is TGTGCCAGCAGCTTGGCAGGCGGGGGTTCCTACGAGCAGTACTTC. V gene TRBV5-5 combines with J gene TRBJ2-7, with 7 bases matching TRBD2. The germline V gene encodes CDR1 SGHKS and CDR2 YYEKEE (reference sequence). The trim removed 0 bases at V and 1 base at J, leaving 4 bases unmatched. The CDR3 runs to 15 residues.

This clone was seen a handful of times. The rearrangement joins TRBV25-1 to TRBJ2-5, with D possibly matching TRBD2 (5 bases). The J call may be mistaken, given a closer DNA end match to TRBJ2-7. The CDR3 covers 13 residues. In germline, CDR1 is MGHDK, CDR2 SYGVNS. The CDR3 is CASSATIGVEQYF. The DNA for the CDR3 is TGTGCCAGCAGTGCTACTATCGGGGTCGAGCAGTACTTC.

This clone was recorded a few times. The chain has TRBV5-6 and TRBJ2-6; D unclear. This CDR3 contains 15 residues. The V gene lost 5 bases and the J gene lost 0 bases, with 9 bases spanning the gap. The germline V gene has CDR1 SGHDT and CDR2 YYEEEE. CDR3 sequence (DNA): TGTGCCAGCAGTTCTATTCCCTCTGGGGCCAACGTCCTGACTTTC. It is translated as CASSSIPSGANVLTF.

The chain combines TRBV7-6 with TRBJ2-3; 13 nucleotides align to TRBD2. The CDR3 has 18 amino acids. The V gene end was trimmed by 1 base and the J gene end by 2 bases; junction bases not matched to a gene: 6. Germline V gene lookup returns CDR1 SGHVS and CDR2 FNYEAQ. CDR3 in amino acids: CASSLELAGGCYTDTQYF. In nucleotides, the CDR3 is TGTGCCAGCAGCTTAGAACTAGCGGGGGGGTGCTACACAGATACGCAGTATTTT.

The V call is TRBV18, the J call TRBJ1-4; the match to TRBD1 covers 8 bases. Germline V lookup: CDR1 KGHSH, CDR2 LQKENI. After removal of 1 base from V and 3 bases from J, the junction contained 10 bases not matched to a gene. This CDR3 region has 18 residues. The CDR3 coding sequence is TGTGCCAGCTCACCACGGGGTAGCAGGGGGCCGCCTAATGAAAAACTGTTTTTT. It specifies CASSPRGSRGPPNEKLFF.

This clone has a handful of counts. This chain links TRBV27 with TRBJ2-2; 10 bases agree with TRBD1. Germline-derived CDR1 and CDR2 are MNHEY and SMNVEV (reference sequence). V dropped 2 bases and J dropped 2; count of bases not matched to a gene: 2. This CDR3 is 16 amino acids long. The CDR3 coding sequence is TGTGCCAGCAGTTTAGGGACAGGGGTAAACACCGGGGAGCTGTTTTTT. It translates to CASSLGTGVNTGELFF.

Only a few counts were recorded for this clone. The rearrangement joins TRBV19 to TRBJ2-2, with 12 nucleotides matching TRBD2. Germline V gives CDR1 LNHDA, CDR2 SQIVND (reference sequence). There are 16 residues in the CDR3. Germline trimming cut 5 bases from V and 5 bases from J; bases unmatched to any gene: 6. This CDR3 is CASSATSGGYTGELFF. The CDR3 DNA reads as TGTGCCAGTAGTGCCACTAGCGGGGGGTATACCGGGGAGCTGTTTTTT.

The table lists this clone with a few counts. The chain links TRBV6-5 to TRBJ1-5; 7 bases match TRBD1. V was clipped by 4 bases and J by 1 base; unmatched bases: 1. CDR3 length: 14 amino acids. Germline-derived CDR1 and CDR2 are MNHEY and SVGAGI. The CDR3 spells CASSLQGSNQPQHF. CDR3 DNA: TGTGCCAGCAGTTTACAGGGGAGCAATCAGCCCCAGCATTTT.

This clone turned up a few times. This chain uses TRBV6-5 with TRBJ1-1; 8 bases align to TRBD1. V lost 8 bases and J lost 1; bases outside the gene matches: 6. This CDR3 spans 14 amino acids. Germline V CDR1 and CDR2: MNHEY, SVGAGI. This CDR3 is CASCLTGENTEAFF. CDR3 nucleotide sequence: TGTGCCAGCTGCTTGACAGGGGAGAACACTGAAGCTTTCTTT.

The chain has TRBV4-3 and TRBJ2-7, with 12 bases matching TRBD2. The V segment lost 1 base and the J segment 2 bases; nucleotides outside the gene matches: 6. The CDR3 extends over 17 amino acids. The V gene's germline CDR1 is LGHNA and CDR2 YSLEER. CDR3: CASSQGLAGDTAYEQYF. Here the CDR3 DNA reads TGCGCCAGCAGCCAAGGACTAGCGGGGGACACGGCCTACGAGCAGTACTTC.

The rearrangement links TRBV2 to TRBJ1-6; 7 nucleotides match TRBD1. The germline V gene has CDR1 SNHLY and CDR2 FYNNEI. This CDR3 contains 14 residues. The CDR3 coding sequence is TGTGCTACAGGGGTGAGCTCCTATAATTCACCCCTCCACTTT. Protein product: CATGVSSYNSPLHF.

The chain links TRBV5-1 to TRBJ2-3; TRBD2 aligns across 7 bases. J was trimmed by 6 bases and V by 0 bases; bases with no gene match: 7. Germline V lookup: CDR1 SGHRS, CDR2 YFSETQ. The length of the CDR3 is 15 residues. For the CDR3, the DNA is TGCGCCAGCAGCTTGGACCCGGGAGGTGTGGATACGCAGTATTTT. This gives the protein CASSLDPGGVDTQYF.

The chain recombines TRBV7-9 with TRBJ1-2; the match to TRBD1 covers 10 bases. Germline CDR1 reads SEHNR; CDR2 reads FQNEAQ (reference sequence). The V and J ends lost 4 bases and 6 bases, in that order; junction bases with no gene match: 8. The CDR3 runs to 15 residues. CDR3 loop: CASSSRQGAFNGYTF. In nucleotides, the CDR3 is TGTGCCAGCAGCTCCCGACAGGGGGCTTTTAATGGCTACACCTTC.